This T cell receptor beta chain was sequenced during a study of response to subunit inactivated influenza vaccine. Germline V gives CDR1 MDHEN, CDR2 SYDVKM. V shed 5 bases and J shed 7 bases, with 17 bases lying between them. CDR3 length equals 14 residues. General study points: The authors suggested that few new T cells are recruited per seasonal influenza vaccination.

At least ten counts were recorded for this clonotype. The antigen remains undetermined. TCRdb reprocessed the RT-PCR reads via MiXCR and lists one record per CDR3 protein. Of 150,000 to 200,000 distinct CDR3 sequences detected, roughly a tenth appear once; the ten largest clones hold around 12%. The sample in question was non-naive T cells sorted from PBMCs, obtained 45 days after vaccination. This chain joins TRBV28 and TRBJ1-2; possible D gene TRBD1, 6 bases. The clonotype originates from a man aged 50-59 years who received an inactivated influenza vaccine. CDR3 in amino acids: CASSPHGGGSGYTF. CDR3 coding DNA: TGTGCCAGCAGTCCCCATGGGGGGGGCTCTGGCTACACCTTC.